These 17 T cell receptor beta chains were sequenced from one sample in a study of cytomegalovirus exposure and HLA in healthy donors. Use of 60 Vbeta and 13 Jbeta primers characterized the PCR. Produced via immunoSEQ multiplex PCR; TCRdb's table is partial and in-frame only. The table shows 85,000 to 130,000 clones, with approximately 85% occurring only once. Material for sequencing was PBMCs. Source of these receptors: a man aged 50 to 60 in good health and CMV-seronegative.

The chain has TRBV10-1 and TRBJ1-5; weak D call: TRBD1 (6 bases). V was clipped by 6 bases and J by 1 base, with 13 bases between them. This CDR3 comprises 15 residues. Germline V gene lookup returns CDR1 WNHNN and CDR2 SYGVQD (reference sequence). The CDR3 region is CASSPTGISNQPQHF. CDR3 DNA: TGCGCCAGCAGCCCCACAGGGATAAGCAATCAGCCCCAGCATTTT.

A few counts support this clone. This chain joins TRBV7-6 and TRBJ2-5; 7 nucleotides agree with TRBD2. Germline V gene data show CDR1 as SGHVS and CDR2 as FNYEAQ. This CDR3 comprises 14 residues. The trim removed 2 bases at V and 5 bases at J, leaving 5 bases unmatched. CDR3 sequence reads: CASSLTGGIETQYF. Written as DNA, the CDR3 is TGTGCCAGCAGCTTAACCGGGGGGATTGAGACCCAGTACTTC.

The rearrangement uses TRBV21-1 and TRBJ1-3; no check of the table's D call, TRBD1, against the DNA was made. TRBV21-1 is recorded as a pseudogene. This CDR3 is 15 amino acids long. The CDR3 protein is CASSKAQGEGNTIYF. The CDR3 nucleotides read TGTGCCAGCAGCAAAGCCCAGGGTGAAGGAAACACCATATATTTT.

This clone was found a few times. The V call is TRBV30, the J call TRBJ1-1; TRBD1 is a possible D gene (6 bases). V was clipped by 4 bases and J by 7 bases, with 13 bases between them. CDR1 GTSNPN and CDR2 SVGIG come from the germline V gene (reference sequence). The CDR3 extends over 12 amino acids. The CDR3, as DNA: TGTGCCTGGATCCCTGACAGGATTGAAGCTTTCTTT. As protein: CAWIPDRIEAFF.

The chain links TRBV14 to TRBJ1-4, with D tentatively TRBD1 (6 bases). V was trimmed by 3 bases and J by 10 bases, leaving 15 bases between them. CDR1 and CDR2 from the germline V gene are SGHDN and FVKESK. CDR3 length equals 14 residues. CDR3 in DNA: TGTGCCAGCAGCCAGGGGACATGGGGTGGAAAACTGTTTTTT. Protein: CASSQGTWGGKLFF.

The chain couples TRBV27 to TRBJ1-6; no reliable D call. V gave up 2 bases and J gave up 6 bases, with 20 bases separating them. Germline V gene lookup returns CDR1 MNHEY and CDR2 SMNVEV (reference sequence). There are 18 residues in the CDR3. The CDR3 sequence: CASSLQSGGSILNSPLHF. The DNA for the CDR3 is TGTGCCAGCAGTTTACAGTCGGGAGGGAGCATCCTTAATTCACCCCTCCACTTT.

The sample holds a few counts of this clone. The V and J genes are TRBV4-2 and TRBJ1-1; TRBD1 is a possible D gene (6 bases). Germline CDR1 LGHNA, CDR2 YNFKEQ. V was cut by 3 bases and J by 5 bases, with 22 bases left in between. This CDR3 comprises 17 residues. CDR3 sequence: CASSHPYSGGLVTEAFF. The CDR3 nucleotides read TGTGCCAGCAGCCACCCCTATTCGGGGGGGCTCGTTACTGAAGCTTTCTTT.

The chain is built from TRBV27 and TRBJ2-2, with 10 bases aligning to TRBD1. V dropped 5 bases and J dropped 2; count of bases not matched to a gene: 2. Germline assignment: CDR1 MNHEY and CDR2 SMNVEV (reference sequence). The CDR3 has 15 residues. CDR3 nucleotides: TGTGCCAGCAGTAGACAGGGGGCAAACACCGGGGAGCTGTTTTTT. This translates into CASSRQGANTGELFF.

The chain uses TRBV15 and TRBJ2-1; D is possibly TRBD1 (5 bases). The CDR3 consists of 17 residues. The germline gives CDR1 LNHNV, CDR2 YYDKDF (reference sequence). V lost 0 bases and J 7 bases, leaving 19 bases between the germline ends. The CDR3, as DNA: TGTGCCACCAGCAGAGATGAAGTCAGGGTGGCTGGGAATGAGCAGTTCTTC. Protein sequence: CATSRDEVRVAGNEQFF.

This chain's CDR3 is CASSISQGAVVYGYTF. The CDR3 nucleotides read TGTGCCAGTAGTATAAGCCAGGGGGCCGTGGTCTATGGCTACACCTTC. The gene calls are TRBV19 and TRBJ1-2, with 8 bases that match TRBD1. The length of the CDR3 is 16 residues. J lost 4 bases, V lost 2 bases, and 9 bases had no gene match. Germline V gives CDR1 LNHDA, CDR2 SQIVND (reference sequence).

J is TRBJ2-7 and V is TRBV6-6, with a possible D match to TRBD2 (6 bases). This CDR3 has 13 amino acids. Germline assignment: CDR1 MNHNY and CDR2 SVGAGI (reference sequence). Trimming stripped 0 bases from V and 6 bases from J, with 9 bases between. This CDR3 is CASSYSLATEQYV. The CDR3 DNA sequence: TGTGCCAGCAGTTACTCACTAGCCACCGAGCAGTACGTC.

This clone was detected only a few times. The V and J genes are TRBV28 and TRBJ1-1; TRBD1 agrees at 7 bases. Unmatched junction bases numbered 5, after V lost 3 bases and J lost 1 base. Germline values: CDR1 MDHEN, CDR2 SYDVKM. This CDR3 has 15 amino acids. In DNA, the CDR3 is TGTGCCAGCAGTTTCCGAGGGGGCTGGAACACTGAAGCTTTCTTT. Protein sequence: CASSFRGGWNTEAFF.

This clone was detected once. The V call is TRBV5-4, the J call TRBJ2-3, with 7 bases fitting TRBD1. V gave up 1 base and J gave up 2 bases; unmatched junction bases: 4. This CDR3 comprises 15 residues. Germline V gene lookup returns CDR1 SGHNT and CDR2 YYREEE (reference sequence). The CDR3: CASSLKTGATDTQYF. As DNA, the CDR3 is TGTGCCAGCAGCTTGAAAACAGGGGCCACAGATACGCAGTATTTT.

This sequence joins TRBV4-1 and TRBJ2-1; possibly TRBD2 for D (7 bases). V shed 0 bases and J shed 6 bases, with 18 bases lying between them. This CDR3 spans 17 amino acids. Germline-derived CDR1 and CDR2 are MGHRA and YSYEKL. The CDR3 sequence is CASSQEPRGALFNEQFF. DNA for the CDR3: TGCGCCAGCAGCCAAGAACCCCGGGGGGCCCTATTCAATGAGCAGTTCTTC.

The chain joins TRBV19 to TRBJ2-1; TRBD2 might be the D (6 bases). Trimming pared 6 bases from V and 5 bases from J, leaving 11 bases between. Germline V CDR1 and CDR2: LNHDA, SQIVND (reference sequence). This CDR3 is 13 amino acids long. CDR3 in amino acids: CASRGTPNNEQFF. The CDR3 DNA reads TGTGCCAGTAGAGGGACTCCAAACAATGAGCAGTTCTTC.

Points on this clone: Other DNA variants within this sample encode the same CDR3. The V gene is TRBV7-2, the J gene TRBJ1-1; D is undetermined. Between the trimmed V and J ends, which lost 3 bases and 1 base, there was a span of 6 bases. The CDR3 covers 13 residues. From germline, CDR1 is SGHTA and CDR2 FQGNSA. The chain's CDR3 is CASSFTENTEAFF. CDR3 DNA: TGTGCCAGCAGCTTCACAGAGAACACTGAAGCTTTCTTT.

The DNA of the CDR3 is TGTGCCACCAGCAGAGTCGGACTGTACAATGAGCAGTTCTTC. It yields the protein CATSRVGLYNEQFF. The gene calls are TRBV15 and TRBJ2-1, with D tentatively TRBD2 (5 bases). This CDR3 region has 14 residues. Germline V gives CDR1 LNHNV, CDR2 YYDKDF (reference sequence). Trimming shortened V by 1 base and J by 4 bases, and 8 bases separated the two germline ends.